The 13 T cell receptor beta chains given below trace back to one sample, sequenced in a study of cytomegalovirus exposure and HLA in healthy donors. Use of 60 Vbeta and 13 Jbeta primers characterized the PCR. Here immunoSEQ multiplex PCR was the method, and the copy in TCRdb shows in-frame clones only, minus some. The data hold 200,000 to 250,000 clones, with around 80% observed a single time. The specimen sequenced was PBMCs. These receptors were taken from a woman in her sixties in good health and CMV-seropositive.

This clone appeared a few times. The rearrangement links TRBV29-1 to TRBJ2-5, with 11 positions matching TRBD2. Germline assignment: CDR1 SQVTM and CDR2 ANQGSEA. Germline trimming cut 4 bases from V and 4 bases from J; bases unmatched to any gene: 2. This CDR3 is built from 13 residues. DNA for the CDR3: TGCAGCGTTGTAACTAGCGGGGGAGAGACCCAGTACTTC. The encoded protein is CSVVTSGGETQYF.

This clone was seen a handful of times. The rearrangement joins TRBV5-1 to TRBJ2-1; 7 bases match TRBD1. CDR3 size: 15 residues. V dropped 5 bases and J dropped 3; count of bases not matched to a gene: 8. Germline V gene lookup returns CDR1 SGHRS and CDR2 YFSETQ. In DNA, the CDR3 is TGCGCCAGCAGGCTACAGGGGCCTAACTACAATGAGCAGTTCTTC. Its translation: CASRLQGPNYNEQFF.

This clone showed up just once. This sequence joins TRBV30 and TRBJ1-2; D ambiguous. Germline V gene lookup returns CDR1 GTSNPN and CDR2 SVGIG (reference sequence). V lost 2 bases and J lost 7, with 11 bases in between. The length of the CDR3 is 12 residues. The CDR3, as DNA: TGTGCCTGGAGTTCCGGGAACCCTGGCTACACCTTC. Translating gives CAWSSGNPGYTF. The entire variable domain, with the rest obtained from reference TRBV30 and TRBJ1-2, is as follows: SQTIHQWPATLVQPVGSPLSLECTVEGTSNPNLYWYRQAAGRGLQLLFYSVGIGQISSEVPQNLSASRPQDRQFILSSKKLLLSDSGFYLCAWSSGNPGYTFGSGTRLTVV.

This clone showed up just a few times. J is TRBJ1-1 and V is TRBV5-6; 7 bases map to TRBD1. The V gene's germline CDR1 is SGHDT and CDR2 YYEEEE. The J segment lost 11 bases and the V segment lost 4 bases, leaving 5 bases of the junction unmatched. There are 11 residues in the CDR3. This CDR3 reads CASSHGTVAFF. The CDR3 DNA sequence: TGTGCCAGCAGCCACGGGACAGTGGCTTTCTTT.

This clone has a handful of counts. The genes are TRBV9 and TRBJ2-4; D is perhaps TRBD1 (6 bases). V dropped 4 bases and J dropped 8 bases, with 16 bases sitting between them. This CDR3 has 14 residues. The germline CDR1 and CDR2 sequences are SGDLS and YYNGEE. The CDR3 region has the DNA TGTGCCAGCAGCCCCCGGCAGGGGATGGACATTCAGTACTTC. This codes for CASSPRQGMDIQYF.

This rearrangement joins TRBV29-1 to TRBJ2-5; perhaps TRBD1 as D (6 bases). The length of the CDR3 is 13 residues. Germline V gives CDR1 SQVTM, CDR2 ANQGSEA. The V end lost 2 bases, the J end lost 0 bases, and 7 bases lay between the germline ends. CDR3 protein: CSVERQDQETQYF. The CDR3 DNA follows: TGCAGCGTTGAACGACAGGACCAAGAGACCCAGTACTTC.

This sequence joins TRBV7-3 and TRBJ2-7; 8 nucleotides agree with TRBD1. This CDR3 spans 16 amino acids. Germline loops: CDR1 SGHTA, CDR2 FQGTGA. Unmatched junction bases numbered 10, after V lost 4 bases and J lost 2 bases. As DNA, the CDR3 is TGTGCCAGCAGCTATACCCCGACAGGGGCGACCTACGAGCAGTACTTC. This translates into CASSYTPTGATYEQYF.

The chain joins TRBV6-5 to TRBJ2-3; TRBD2 aligns across 9 bases. CDR1 is MNHEY, CDR2 SVGAGI, per germline. The V and J ends lost 6 bases and 6 bases, in that order; junction bases with no gene match: 7. The CDR3 totals 14 residues. This chain's CDR3 is CASRTASGIDTQYF. In nucleotides, the CDR3 is TGTGCCAGCAGGACGGCTAGCGGGATTGATACGCAGTATTTT.

V usage is TRBV27 and J usage is TRBJ2-7, with 10 positions matching TRBD2. The V gene end was trimmed by 4 bases and the J gene end by 7 bases; junction bases not matched to a gene: 7. The CDR3 loop spans 14 amino acids. From germline, CDR1 is MNHEY and CDR2 SMNVEV (reference sequence). The CDR3 protein is CASSSPGLAREQYF. The CDR3 DNA reads as TGTGCCAGCAGTTCCCCGGGACTAGCGCGGGAGCAGTACTTC.

The V call is TRBV29-1, the J call TRBJ2-2; TRBD1 agrees at 7 bases. Germline lookup yields CDR1 SQVTM and CDR2 ANQGSEA. Trimming removed 5 bases from V and 4 bases from J; junction bases left unmatched: 7. The CDR3 is made up of 14 amino acids. The CDR3 is CSVQTDRVTGELFF. CDR3 sequence (DNA): TGCAGCGTTCAAACCGACAGGGTCACCGGGGAGCTGTTTTTT.

There are a few counts of this clone. The chain links TRBV28 to TRBJ1-2, with D unclear. From germline, CDR1 is MDHEN and CDR2 SYDVKM. The length of the CDR3 is 13 residues. V lost 2 bases and J 4 bases, leaving 8 bases between the germline ends. For the CDR3, the DNA is TGTGCCAGCAGTTTAGGGCATATCTATGGCTACACCTTC. Encoded protein: CASSLGHIYGYTF.

This clone has just a few counts. This chain connects TRBV5-1 to TRBJ2-7; 10 bases map to TRBD1. The CDR3 runs 15 residues. V lost 4 bases, J lost 3 bases, and 7 bases stayed unmatched. The germline V gene has CDR1 SGHRS and CDR2 YFSETQ. CDR3: CASSPDRGQVYEQYF. DNA of the CDR3: TGCGCCAGCAGCCCCGACAGGGGGCAAGTCTACGAGCAGTACTTC.

This sequence joins TRBV2 and TRBJ2-5, with TRBD1 as a possible D gene (6 bases). The J call is in doubt because the DNA end fits TRBJ2-7 better. The CDR3 runs to 15 residues. In germline, CDR1 is SNHLY, CDR2 FYNNEI. CDR3 DNA sequence: TGTGCCAGCTCGCAGTCTGCCAGGGGTTGGGACGAGCAGTACTTC. Translation gives CASSQSARGWDEQYF.